The 25 T cell receptor beta chains below all came from one sample that was sequenced in a study of shared clonotypes between healthy human individuals. Cells designated naive CD8 were CD45RO-negative and were positively selected for CCR7, with terminally differentiated effector memory CD45RA+ cells excluded. Clones were read by immunoSEQ multiplex PCR, and TCRdb kept only the in-frame ones, dropping some. The sample has about 800,000 clones; approximately 96% are singletons. The sequencing sample was made of naive CD8+ T cells sorted from blood. The receptors originated from a man aged 30 to 39 in good health.

This clone was seen once. The chain employs TRBV7-3 and TRBJ1-1; perhaps TRBD1 as D (6 bases). The CDR3 is made up of 16 amino acids. CDR1 SGHTA and CDR2 FQGTGA come from the germline V gene. V lost 0 bases and J lost 0, with 11 bases in between. The CDR3 nucleotides are TGTGCCAGCAGCTTAACGTCTGGGACAATGAACACTGAAGCTTTCTTT. It codes for CASSLTSGTMNTEAFF.

Remarks on this clone: Other DNA sequences within the sample encode an identical CDR3. The chain has TRBV7-9 and TRBJ1-1; no reliable D call. Germline V gene data show CDR1 as SEHNR and CDR2 as FQNEAQ (reference sequence). This CDR3 comprises 13 residues. V dropped 1 base and J dropped 1 base, with 4 bases sitting between them. In DNA, the CDR3 is TGTGCCAGCAGCTTAGACCGGAACACTGAAGCTTTCTTT. The encoded protein is CASSLDRNTEAFF.

This chain links TRBV11-2 with TRBJ1-1; D may be TRBD1 (6 bases). CDR3 length: 16 amino acids. The germline V gene encodes CDR1 SGHAT and CDR2 FQNNGV. V dropped 1 base and J dropped 2 bases, with 14 bases sitting between them. The CDR3 sequence: CASSLGADRANTEAFF. CDR3 DNA: TGTGCCAGCAGCTTAGGGGCGGACAGAGCCAACACTGAAGCTTTCTTT.

V is TRBV27 and J is TRBJ2-7; 8 nucleotides match TRBD1. After removal of 5 bases from V and 5 bases from J, the junction contained 17 bases not matched to a gene. The length of the CDR3 is 17 residues. Germline values: CDR1 MNHEY, CDR2 SMNVEV (reference sequence). CDR3 residues: CASSPFAPDREANEQYF. CDR3 nucleotide sequence: TGTGCCAGCAGTCCATTCGCCCCGGACAGGGAGGCGAACGAGCAGTACTTC.

The gene calls are TRBV5-1 and TRBJ2-2; D possibly corresponds to TRBD2 (6 bases). This CDR3 comprises 14 residues. Germline V gives CDR1 SGHRS, CDR2 YFSETQ. V lost 7 bases to trimming and J lost 5 bases, with 15 bases between them. The CDR3 sequence: CASLPGLQTGELFF. The CDR3 DNA reads TGCGCCAGCTTACCGGGACTTCAGACCGGGGAGCTGTTTTTT.

V usage is TRBV10-1 and J usage is TRBJ2-3; 12 nucleotides line up with TRBD1. Germline-derived CDR1 and CDR2 are WNHNN and SYGVQD (reference sequence). After removal of 4 bases from V and 4 bases from J, the junction contained 12 bases not matched to a gene. The CDR3 length is 18 residues. Here the CDR3 DNA reads TGCGCCAGCAGTGGACCGGGACAGGGGGCTTTTTGGGCAGATACGCAGTATTTT. Its protein product is CASSGPGQGAFWADTQYF.

This sequence joins TRBV10-3 and TRBJ2-2, with D maybe TRBD1 (5 bases). Per germline, CDR1 ENHRY and CDR2 SYGVKD. The V gene lost 0 bases and the J gene lost 3 bases, with 14 bases spanning the gap. This CDR3 is 17 amino acids long. The CDR3 DNA reads TGTGCCATCAGTGAGTCACAGGTCCGACCCCACACCGGGGAGCTGTTTTTT. As protein: CAISESQVRPHTGELFF.

For this clone: Other DNA sequences within the sample encode an identical CDR3. This chain joins TRBV19 and TRBJ2-1, with TRBD2 identical over 7 bases. The germline gives CDR1 LNHDA, CDR2 SQIVND (reference sequence). The CDR3 contains 13 residues. V gave up 2 bases and J gave up 7 bases; unmatched junction bases: 2. The CDR3 bases are TGTGCCAGTAGTATATCGGGGGGAAATGAGCAGTTCTTC. Its protein is CASSISGGNEQFF.

V usage is TRBV9 and J usage is TRBJ2-1, with TRBD1 matching over 9 bases. The CDR3 runs 16 residues. Germline V gene data show CDR1 as SGDLS and CDR2 as YYNGEE. The trim removed 5 bases at V and 8 bases at J, leaving 14 bases unmatched. As DNA, the CDR3 is TGTGCCAGCAGTACTCGAAACGGACAGGGGAACGATGAGCAGTTCTTC. This gives the protein CASSTRNGQGNDEQFF.

The chain employs TRBV4-3 and TRBJ1-4; D might be TRBD1 (5 bases). V lost 0 bases and J lost 8, with 13 bases in between. Germline V gene sequence: CDR1 LGHNA, CDR2 YSLEER. This CDR3 spans 15 amino acids. The DNA of the CDR3 is TGCGCCAGCAGCCAAGATTTTGGGGCTGGCGAAAAACTGTTTTTT. Translated: CASSQDFGAGEKLFF.

The chain carries TRBV27 and TRBJ2-7; D is unclear. Deletions cut 3 bases from V and 2 bases from J, with 8 bases between. Germline V CDR1 and CDR2: MNHEY, SMNVEV (reference sequence). CDR3 length: 13 amino acids. This CDR3 is CASSLTIAYEQYF. In DNA, the CDR3 is TGTGCCAGCAGTTTGACAATCGCCTACGAGCAGTACTTC.

The genes are TRBV7-9 and TRBJ2-7, with D perhaps TRBD2 (6 bases). CDR3 length equals 15 residues. V lost 4 bases and J 2 bases, leaving 15 bases between the germline ends. CDR1 is SEHNR and CDR2 is FQNEAQ in the germline V gene (reference sequence). The CDR3 sequence is CASSSPRDLPYEQYF. CDR3 bases: TGTGCCAGCAGCTCCCCCCGGGACTTACCCTACGAGCAGTACTTC.

The chain uses TRBV7-3 and TRBJ1-5, with D hard to call. The CDR3 has 17 residues. V lost 4 bases and J lost 0, with 16 bases in between. The germline V gene has CDR1 SGHTA and CDR2 FQGTGA. The CDR3 spells CASSSDRIIYSNQPQHF. In nucleotides, the CDR3 is TGTGCCAGCAGCTCGGACCGGATAATTTATAGCAATCAGCCCCAGCATTTT.

The rearrangement links TRBV11-2 to TRBJ2-5; D uncertain. The V end lost 4 bases, the J end lost 4 bases, and 13 bases lay between the germline ends. The CDR3 is 14 residues long. Germline CDR1 SGHAT, CDR2 FQNNGV. CDR3 sequence: CASSSATFGETQYF. DNA for the CDR3: TGTGCCAGCAGCTCCGCAACGTTCGGAGAGACCCAGTACTTC.

This chain links TRBV11-2 with TRBJ2-7; the D is unclear. The CDR3 loop spans 13 amino acids. Germline-derived CDR1 and CDR2 are SGHAT and FQNNGV. The V and J ends lost 3 bases and 4 bases respectively, with 10 bases between them. The CDR3 DNA follows: TGTGCCAGCAGCTTTTTCGAAGCTTACGAGCAGTACTTC. It yields the protein CASSFFEAYEQYF.

The chain couples TRBV7-9 to TRBJ2-7; TRBD1 matches 9 bases. J lost 3 bases, V lost 8 bases, and 5 bases had no gene match. Germline V gives CDR1 SEHNR, CDR2 FQNEAQ (reference sequence). The CDR3 length is 13 residues. CDR3 bases: TGTGCCAGCGCCGGGACAGGGAACTACGAGCAGTACTTC. This encodes CASAGTGNYEQYF.

The chain has TRBV7-8 and TRBJ2-7; 7 positions agree with TRBD1. The V gene end was trimmed by 4 bases and the J gene end by 9 bases; junction bases not matched to a gene: 15. This CDR3 comprises 15 residues. The germline CDR1 and CDR2 sequences are SGHVS and FQNEAQ. CDR3 nucleotides: TGTGCCAGCAGCTATGAACAGGGGAACCTACGTGGGCAGTACTTC. Translated: CASSYEQGNLRGQYF.

Details on this clone: An end of the junction differs from the germline gene, which may be a read error. V gene TRBV12-5 combines with J gene TRBJ1-2; the D gene is possibly TRBD1 (6 bases). Germline CDR1 reads LGHNT; CDR2 reads FRNRAP. The CDR3 is 11 residues long. CDR3 sequence (DNA): TGTGCTAGTGGTGCTGACAGGCACCACGCTTTC. Its translation: CASGADRHHAF.

Remarks on this clone: Within the sample, other DNA sequences also encode this same CDR3. The chain recombines TRBV27 with TRBJ1-5, with D hard to call. Germline V gives CDR1 MNHEY, CDR2 SMNVEV (reference sequence). There are 14 residues in the CDR3. Trimming cost V 3 bases and J 4 bases, with 10 bases left between them. The CDR3 is CASSFTGTNQPQHF. The CDR3 coding sequence is TGTGCCAGCAGTTTTACGGGAACTAATCAGCCCCAGCATTTT.

The chain has TRBV6-1 and TRBJ2-7; possibly TRBD1 for D (6 bases). V was pared by 8 bases and J by 2 bases, with 13 bases between. Germline CDR1 is MNHNS and CDR2 is SASEGT. The CDR3 covers 13 residues. The CDR3 DNA reads as TGTGCCAGCCAAGAACAGGGTCCCTACGAGCAGTACTTC. This gives the protein CASQEQGPYEQYF.

Only one count was recorded for this clone. This sequence joins TRBV5-1 and TRBJ2-1, with 9 bases identical to TRBD1. V lost 4 bases to trimming and J lost 8 bases; unmatched junction nucleotides: 10. Germline V CDR1 and CDR2: SGHRS, YFSETQ. The CDR3 runs 15 residues. In DNA form, the CDR3 reads TGCGCCAGCAGCCTAGGACAGGGGCCGGGGTATGAGCAGTTCTTC. It codes for CASSLGQGPGYEQFF.

The J gene is TRBJ2-1, the V gene TRBV11-2, with D perhaps assigned TRBD1 or TRBD2 (5 bases each). The CDR3 loop spans 12 amino acids. Trimming left V 6 bases short and J 10 bases short, with 13 bases between. Germline V lookup: CDR1 SGHAT, CDR2 FQNNGV. The CDR3 DNA follows: TGTGCCAGCAGTCAGGGACGTTTGGAGCAGTTCTTC. It translates to CASSQGRLEQFF.

V is TRBV7-9 and J is TRBJ2-5; a weak D match, TRBD1 (5 bases). CDR1 is SEHNR, CDR2 FQNEAQ, per germline (reference sequence). The CDR3 spans 15 residues. Trimming took off 5 bases at V and 0 bases at J, with 13 bases between the two ends. CDR3 loop: CASSGPGWYQETQYF. The CDR3 bases are TGTGCCAGCAGCGGCCCAGGGTGGTACCAAGAGACCCAGTACTTC. Using reference TRBV7-9 and TRBJ2-5 for the parts outside the CDR3, the full variable domain is DTGVSQNPRHKITKRGQNVTFRCDPISEHNRLYWYRQTLGQGPEFLTYFQNEAQLEKSRLLSDRFSAERPKGSFSTLEIQRTEQGDSAMYLCASSGPGWYQETQYFGPGTRLLVL.

The V gene is TRBV15, the J gene TRBJ2-7; 7 nucleotides line up with TRBD2. Looked up from germline, CDR1 is LNHNV and CDR2 is YYDKDF (reference sequence). CDR3 size: 14 residues. The junction had 4 bases not matched to a gene; V was cut back by 3 bases and J by 2 bases. The CDR3 DNA reads TGTGCCACCAGCAGCCGGGACTATACCTACGAGCAGTACTTC. This gives the protein CATSSRDYTYEQYF.

The chain combines TRBV28 with TRBJ2-7; possibly TRBD2 for D (6 bases). The V gene lost 2 bases and the J gene lost 7 bases, with 21 bases spanning the gap. Per the germline V gene, CDR1 is MDHEN and CDR2 is SYDVKM. The CDR3 extends over 16 amino acids. The CDR3 coding sequence is TGTGCCAGCAGTTTAAGGGCGGGATCGGCCCCTAGAGAGCAGTACTTC. Protein: CASSLRAGSAPREQYF.